This T cell receptor (beta chain) appears in the sequencing data of a study of blood T cell repertoires in COVID-19. Study in general: T cells, B-cell-depleted T cells, or PBMCs provided the cDNA or gDNA that served as material.

The length of the CDR3 is 15 residues. Between the trimmed V and J ends, which lost 4 bases and 6 bases, there was a span of 19 bases. CDR1 and CDR2 (germline): SGHRS, YFSETQ. TCRdb's table, derived via immunoSEQ multiplex PCR, lists solely in-frame clones and lacks some. Seen here are about 300,000 clones, 85% to 90% observed once, and the top ten hold over 1.2%. The source is a woman between 40 and 55 years old who had recovered from COVID-19. The source material was peripheral blood. This chain connects TRBV5-1 to TRBJ1-1, with a tentative D call TRBD1 (6 bases). The CDR3 here is CASSKASGDSPEAFF. CDR3 coding DNA: TGCGCCAGCAGCAAAGCCTCAGGGGATTCGCCTGAAGCTTTCTTT.